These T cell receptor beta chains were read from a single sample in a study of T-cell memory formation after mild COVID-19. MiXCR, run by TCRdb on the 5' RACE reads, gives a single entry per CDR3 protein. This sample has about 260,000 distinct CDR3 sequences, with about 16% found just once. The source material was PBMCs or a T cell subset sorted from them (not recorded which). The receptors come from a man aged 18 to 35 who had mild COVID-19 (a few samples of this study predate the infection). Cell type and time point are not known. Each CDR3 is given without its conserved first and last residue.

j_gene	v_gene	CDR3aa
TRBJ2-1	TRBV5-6	ASSLFGTEIYNEQF
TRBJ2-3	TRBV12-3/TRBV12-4	ASIRRDTQY
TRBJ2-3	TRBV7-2	ASSLALAASTDTQY
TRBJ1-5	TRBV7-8	ASSFRGGQPQH
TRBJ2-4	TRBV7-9	ASSSSTGTNIQY
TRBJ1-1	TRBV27	ASLRGSSFQNTEAF
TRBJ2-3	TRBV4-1	ASSQAGTDTQY
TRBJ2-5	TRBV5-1	ASSPGDSSETQY
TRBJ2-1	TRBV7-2	ASSTSWTGAYNEQF
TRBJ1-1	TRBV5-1	ASSWGQQNTEAF
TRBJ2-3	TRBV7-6	ASSLAPPLAGGPDTQY
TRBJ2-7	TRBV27	ASSAKYEQY
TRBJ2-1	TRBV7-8	ASSFAIFGQGGNEQF
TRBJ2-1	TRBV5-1	ASSPGTSGAAGWF
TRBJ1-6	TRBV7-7	ASSLIGSSYNSPLH
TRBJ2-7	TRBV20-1	SASYQGPRYEQY
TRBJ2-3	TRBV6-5	ASRRSSTDTQY
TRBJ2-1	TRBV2	ASGDSEYANEQF
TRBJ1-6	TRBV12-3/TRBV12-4	ASSFLRGSPLH
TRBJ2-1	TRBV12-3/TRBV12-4	ASSFTSGSYNEQF
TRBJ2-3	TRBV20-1	SAPGGLGTDTQY
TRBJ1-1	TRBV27	ASSSGFGAF
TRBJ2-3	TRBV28	ASTRVDTQY
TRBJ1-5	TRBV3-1	ASSQATGEQPQH